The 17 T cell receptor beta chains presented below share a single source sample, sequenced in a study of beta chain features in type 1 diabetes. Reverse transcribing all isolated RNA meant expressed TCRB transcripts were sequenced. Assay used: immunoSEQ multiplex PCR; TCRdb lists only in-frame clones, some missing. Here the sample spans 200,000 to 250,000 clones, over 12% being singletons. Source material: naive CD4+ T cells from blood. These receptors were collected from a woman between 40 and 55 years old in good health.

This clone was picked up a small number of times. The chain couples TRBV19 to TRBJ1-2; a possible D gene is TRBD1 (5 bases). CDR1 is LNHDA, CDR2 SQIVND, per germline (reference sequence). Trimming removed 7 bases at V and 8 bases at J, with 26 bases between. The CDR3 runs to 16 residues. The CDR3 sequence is CASMGPPPGGDLGYTF. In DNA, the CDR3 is TGTGCCAGTATGGGACCCCCACCGGGAGGTGACCTGGGCTACACCTTC.

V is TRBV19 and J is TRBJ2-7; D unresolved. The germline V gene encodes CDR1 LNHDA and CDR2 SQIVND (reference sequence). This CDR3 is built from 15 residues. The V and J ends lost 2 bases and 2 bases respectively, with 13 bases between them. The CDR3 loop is CASSISSRYPYEQYF. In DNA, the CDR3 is TGTGCCAGTAGTATATCTTCCAGATACCCCTACGAGCAGTACTTC.

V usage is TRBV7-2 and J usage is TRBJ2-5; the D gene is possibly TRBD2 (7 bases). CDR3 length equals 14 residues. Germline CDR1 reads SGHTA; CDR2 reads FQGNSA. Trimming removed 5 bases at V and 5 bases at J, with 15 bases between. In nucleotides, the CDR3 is TGTGCCAGCAGCCCTAGGGGGGGTAGGGAGACCCAGTACTTC. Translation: CASSPRGGRETQYF.

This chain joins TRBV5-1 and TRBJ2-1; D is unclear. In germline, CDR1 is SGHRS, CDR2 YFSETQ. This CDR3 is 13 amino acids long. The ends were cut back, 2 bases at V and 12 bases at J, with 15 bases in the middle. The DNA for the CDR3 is TGCGCCAGCAGCTTCGGCGGTACGGCCCCGCAGTTCTTC. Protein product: CASSFGGTAPQFF.

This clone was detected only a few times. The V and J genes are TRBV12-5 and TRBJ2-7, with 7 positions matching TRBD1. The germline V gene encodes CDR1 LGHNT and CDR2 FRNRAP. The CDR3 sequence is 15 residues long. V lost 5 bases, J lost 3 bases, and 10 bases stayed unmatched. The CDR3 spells CASGKSGTVFYEQYF. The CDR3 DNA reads TGTGCTAGTGGTAAATCCGGGACAGTCTTCTACGAGCAGTACTTC.

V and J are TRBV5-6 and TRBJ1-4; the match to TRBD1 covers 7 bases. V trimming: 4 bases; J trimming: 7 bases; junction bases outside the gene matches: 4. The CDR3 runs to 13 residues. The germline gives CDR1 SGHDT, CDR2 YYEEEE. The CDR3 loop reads CASSLQGIEKLFF. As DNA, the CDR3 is TGTGCCAGCAGCCTACAGGGGATTGAAAAACTGTTTTTT.

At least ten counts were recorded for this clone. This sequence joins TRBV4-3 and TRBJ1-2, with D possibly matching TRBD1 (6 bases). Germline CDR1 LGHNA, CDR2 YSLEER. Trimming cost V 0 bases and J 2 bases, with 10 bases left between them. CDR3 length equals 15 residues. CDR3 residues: CASSQEQGRNYGYTF. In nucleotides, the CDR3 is TGCGCCAGCAGCCAAGAACAGGGTCGCAACTATGGCTACACCTTC.

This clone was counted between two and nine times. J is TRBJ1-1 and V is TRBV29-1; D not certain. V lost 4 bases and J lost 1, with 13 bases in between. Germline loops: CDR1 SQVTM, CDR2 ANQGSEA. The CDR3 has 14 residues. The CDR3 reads CSVVLWSRNTEAFF. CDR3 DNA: TGCAGCGTTGTGTTATGGAGTAGGAACACTGAAGCTTTCTTT.

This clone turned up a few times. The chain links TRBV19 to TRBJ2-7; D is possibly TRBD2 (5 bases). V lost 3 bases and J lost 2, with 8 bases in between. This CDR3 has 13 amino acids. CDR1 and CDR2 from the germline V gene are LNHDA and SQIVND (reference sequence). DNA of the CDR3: TGTGCCAGTAGTATTTTCGGGGCCTACGAGCAGTACTTC. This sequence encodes CASSIFGAYEQYF.

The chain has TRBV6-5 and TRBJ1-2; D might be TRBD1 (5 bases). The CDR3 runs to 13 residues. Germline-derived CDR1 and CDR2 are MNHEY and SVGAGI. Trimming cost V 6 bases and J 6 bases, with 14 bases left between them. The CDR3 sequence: CASSSRGFNGYTF. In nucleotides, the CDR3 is TGTGCCAGCAGCTCGCGGGGCTTTAATGGCTACACCTTC.

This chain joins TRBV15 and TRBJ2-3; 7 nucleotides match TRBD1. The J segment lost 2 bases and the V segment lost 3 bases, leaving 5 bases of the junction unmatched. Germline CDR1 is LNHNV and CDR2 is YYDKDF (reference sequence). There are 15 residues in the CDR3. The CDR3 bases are TGTGCCACCAGCAGGCGGACAGGTAACACAGATACGCAGTATTTT. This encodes CATSRRTGNTDTQYF.

CDR3 sequence reads: CASSFTQGLYNEQFF. CDR3 nucleotide sequence: TGTGCCAGCAGCTTTACACAGGGCCTCTACAATGAGCAGTTCTTC. This chain links TRBV5-6 with TRBJ2-1; D is perhaps TRBD1 (6 bases). There are 15 residues in the CDR3. V was shortened by 2 bases and J by 3 bases, with 12 bases between the two germline ends. Germline CDR1 SGHDT, CDR2 YYEEEE.

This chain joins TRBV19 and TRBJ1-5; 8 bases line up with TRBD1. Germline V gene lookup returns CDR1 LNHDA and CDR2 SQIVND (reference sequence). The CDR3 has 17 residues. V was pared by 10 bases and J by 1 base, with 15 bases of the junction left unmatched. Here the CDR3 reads CATADRARFRSNQPQHF. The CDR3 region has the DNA TGTGCCACAGCGGACAGGGCGAGGTTTCGGAGCAATCAGCCCCAGCATTTT.

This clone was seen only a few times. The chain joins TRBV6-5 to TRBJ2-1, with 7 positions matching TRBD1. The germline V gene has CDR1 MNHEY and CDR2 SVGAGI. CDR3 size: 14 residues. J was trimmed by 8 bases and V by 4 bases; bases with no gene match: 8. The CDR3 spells CASSFRTGMDEQFF. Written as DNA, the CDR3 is TGTGCCAGCAGTTTCAGGACAGGTATGGATGAGCAGTTCTTC.

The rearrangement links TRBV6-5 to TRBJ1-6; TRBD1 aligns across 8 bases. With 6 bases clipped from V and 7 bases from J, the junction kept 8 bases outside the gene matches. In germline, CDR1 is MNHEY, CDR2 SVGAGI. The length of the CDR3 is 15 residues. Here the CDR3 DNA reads TGTGCCAGCAGCCTTTACGGACAGGGAAATTCACCCCTCCACTTT. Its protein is CASSLYGQGNSPLHF.

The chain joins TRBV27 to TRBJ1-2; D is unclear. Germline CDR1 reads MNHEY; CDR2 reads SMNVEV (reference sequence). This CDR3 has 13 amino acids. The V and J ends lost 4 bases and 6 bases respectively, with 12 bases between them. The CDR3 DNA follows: TGTGCCAGCAGTTCCCCGTACACAGATGGCTACACCTTC. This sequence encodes CASSSPYTDGYTF.

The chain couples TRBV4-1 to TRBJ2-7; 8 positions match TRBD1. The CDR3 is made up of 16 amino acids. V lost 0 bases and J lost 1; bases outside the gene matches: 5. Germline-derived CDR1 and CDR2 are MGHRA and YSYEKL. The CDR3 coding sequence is TGCGCCAGCAGCCAAGAGGGGACAGGAGCTTCCTACGAGCAGTACTTC. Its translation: CASSQEGTGASYEQYF.